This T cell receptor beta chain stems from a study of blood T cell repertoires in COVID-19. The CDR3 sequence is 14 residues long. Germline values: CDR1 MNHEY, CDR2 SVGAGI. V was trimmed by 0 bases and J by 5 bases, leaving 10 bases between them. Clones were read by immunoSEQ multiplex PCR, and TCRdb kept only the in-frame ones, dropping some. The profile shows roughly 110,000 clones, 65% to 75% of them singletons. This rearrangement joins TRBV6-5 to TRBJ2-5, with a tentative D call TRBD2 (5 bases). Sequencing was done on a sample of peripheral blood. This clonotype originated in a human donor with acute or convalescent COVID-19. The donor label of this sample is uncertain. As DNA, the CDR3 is TGTGCCAGCAGTTACTCGAGGGCGTTCGAGACCCAGTACTTC. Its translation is CASSYSRAFETQYF.